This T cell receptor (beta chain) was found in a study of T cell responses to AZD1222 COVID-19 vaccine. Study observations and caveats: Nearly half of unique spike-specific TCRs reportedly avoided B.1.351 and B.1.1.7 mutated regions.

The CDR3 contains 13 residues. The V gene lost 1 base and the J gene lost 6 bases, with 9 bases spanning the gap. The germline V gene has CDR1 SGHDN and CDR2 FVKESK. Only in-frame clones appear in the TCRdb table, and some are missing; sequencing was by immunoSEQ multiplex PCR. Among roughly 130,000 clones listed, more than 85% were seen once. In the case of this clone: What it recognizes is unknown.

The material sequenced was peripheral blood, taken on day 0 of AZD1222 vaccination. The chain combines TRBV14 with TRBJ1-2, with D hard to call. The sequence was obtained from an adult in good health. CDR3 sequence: CASSQAAVHGYTF. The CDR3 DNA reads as TGTGCCAGCAGCCAAGCGGCAGTCCATGGCTACACCTTC.